This entry concerns a single T cell receptor (beta chain). Original processing notes: Reference gene primer amplification gave nucleated cell count estimates. TCRdb keeps only in-frame clones here, not all; method: immunoSEQ multiplex PCR. That table gives V, J and clone size, and the DNA gave D and trimming. The data contain about 74,000 clones, about four fifths of them singletons. These data are taken from a study of blood T cell repertoires in COVID-19. Study overall: Donors in the United States, Italy and Spain gave samples during acute or convalescent COVID-19. Sample material is recorded as cDNA or gDNA derived from T cells, B-cell-depleted T cells, or PBMCs.

The CDR3 length is 12 residues. The V gene end was trimmed by 8 bases and the J gene end by 5 bases; junction bases not matched to a gene: 4. Germline-derived CDR1 and CDR2 are SQVTM and ANQGSEA. The chain is built from TRBV29-1 and TRBJ2-3; TRBD2 aligns across 10 bases. This clonotype was obtained from a human donor in a cohort sampled during active COVID-19. The specimen was peripheral blood. This chain's CDR3 is CSSRLAGDTQYF. Written as DNA, the CDR3 is TGCAGCTCCCGACTAGCGGGAGATACGCAGTATTTT.